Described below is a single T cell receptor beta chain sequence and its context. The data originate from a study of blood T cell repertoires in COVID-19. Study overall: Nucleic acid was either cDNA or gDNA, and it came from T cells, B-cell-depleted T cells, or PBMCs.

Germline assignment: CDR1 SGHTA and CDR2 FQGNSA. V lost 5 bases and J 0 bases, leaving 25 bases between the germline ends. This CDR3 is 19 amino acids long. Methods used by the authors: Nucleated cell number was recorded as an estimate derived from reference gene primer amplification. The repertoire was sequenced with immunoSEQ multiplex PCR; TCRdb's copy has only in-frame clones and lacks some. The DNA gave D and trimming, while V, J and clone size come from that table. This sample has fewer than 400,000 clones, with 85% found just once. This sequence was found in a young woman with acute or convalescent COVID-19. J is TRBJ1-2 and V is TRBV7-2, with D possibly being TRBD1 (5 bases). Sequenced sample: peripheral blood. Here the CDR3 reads CASSPPRRGAAPANYGYTF. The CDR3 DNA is TGTGCCAGCAGCCCCCCCCGGCGTGGGGCAGCTCCAGCTAACTATGGCTACACCTTC.